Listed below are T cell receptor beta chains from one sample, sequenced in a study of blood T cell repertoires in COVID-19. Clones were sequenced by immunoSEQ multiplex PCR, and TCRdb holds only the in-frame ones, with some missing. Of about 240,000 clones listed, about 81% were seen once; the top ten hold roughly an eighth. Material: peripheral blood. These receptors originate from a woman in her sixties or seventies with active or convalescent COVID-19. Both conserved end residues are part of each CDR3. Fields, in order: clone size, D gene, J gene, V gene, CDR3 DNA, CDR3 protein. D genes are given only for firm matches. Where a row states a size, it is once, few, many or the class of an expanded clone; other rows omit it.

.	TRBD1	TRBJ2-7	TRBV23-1	TGCGCCAGCAGTCCCTGGGACAGGGGTTACGAGCAGTACTTC	CASSPWDRGYEQYF
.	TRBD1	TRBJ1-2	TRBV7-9	TGTGCCAGCAGCTCAAACCGGGACAGGGGGCTTGATGGCTACACCTTC	CASSSNRDRGLDGYTF
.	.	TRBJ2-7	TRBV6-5	TGTGCCAGCAGAGACCAGGGCTACGAGCAGTACTTC	CASRDQGYEQYF
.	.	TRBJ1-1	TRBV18	TGTGCCAGCTCACCCTACGGGGGAGGGCATACTGAAGCTTTCTTT	CASSPYGGGHTEAFF
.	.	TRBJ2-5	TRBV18	TGTGCCAGCTCACCTTCGCGGGGATCGGAGACCCAGTACTTC	CASSPSRGSETQYF
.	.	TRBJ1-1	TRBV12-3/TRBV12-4	TGTGCCAGCAGCCGAGGAGGGTACTCTGAAGCTTTCTTT	CASSRGGYSEAFF
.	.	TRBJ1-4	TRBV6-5	TGTGCCAGCAGGTTACAGGGAAAACTGTTTTTT	CASRLQGKLFF
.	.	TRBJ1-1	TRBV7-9	TGTGCCAGCAGCTTAATTCCTCTAGGTGAAGCTTTCTTT	CASSLIPLGEAFF
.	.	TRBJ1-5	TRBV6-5	TGTGCCAGCAGCATGACAGCCAATCAGCCCCAGCATTTT	CASSMTANQPQHF
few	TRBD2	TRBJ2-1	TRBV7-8	TGTGCCAGCAGCCGAGGGCTAGCGGGGGGGCGCGGTGAGCAGTTCTTC	CASSRGLAGGRGEQFF
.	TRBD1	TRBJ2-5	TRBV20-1	TGCAGTGCTAGTGGGGACAGGGCCTATAATGAGACCCAGTACTTC	CSASGDRAYNETQYF
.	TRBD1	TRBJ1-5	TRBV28	TGTGCCAGCAGTGAGGACAGGGGAAACTATCAGCCCCAGCATTTT	CASSEDRGNYQPQHF
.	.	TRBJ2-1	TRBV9	TGTGCCAGCAGCGTAGGAGGCAGTATCAGGGGTGAGCAGTTCTTC	CASSVGGSIRGEQFF
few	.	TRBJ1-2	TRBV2	TGTGCCAGCAGTGACCGACAGCCAGGAAACTATGGCTACACCTTC	CASSDRQPGNYGYTF
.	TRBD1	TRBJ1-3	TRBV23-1	TGCGCCAGCAGTCAAGAGGGGGGACAGGTCCCTTTTGGAAACACCATATATTTT	CASSQEGGQVPFGNTIYF
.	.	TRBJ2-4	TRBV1	TGCACCAGCAGCCAAAGCCTAGCGGTCCCATGGGAGGCCAAAAACATTCAGTACTTC	CTSSQSLAVPWEAKNIQYF
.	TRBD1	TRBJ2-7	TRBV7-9	TGTGCCAGCAGCAAACGACAGGGAGCCCGCTACGAGCAGTACTTC	CASSKRQGARYEQYF
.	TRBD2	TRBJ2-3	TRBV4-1	TGCGCCAGCAGCCACTATTCCCGCGGGGGGGGAGATACGCAGTATTTT	CASSHYSRGGGDTQYF
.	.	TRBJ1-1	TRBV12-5	TGTGCTAGTGTACAGGGAGATGGAAACACTGAAGCTTTCTTT	CASVQGDGNTEAFF
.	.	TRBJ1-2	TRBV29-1	TGCAGCGTTGAAGTCAGCGGGCGGCAGGCGGGGGGCTACACCTTC	CSVEVSGRQAGGYTF
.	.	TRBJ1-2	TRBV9	TGTGCCAGCAGCGCACAGGATCCCTATGGCTACACCTTC	CASSAQDPYGYTF
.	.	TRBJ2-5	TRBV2	TGTGCCAGCAGTCTAGCCGTCCAAGAGACCCAGTACTTC	CASSLAVQETQYF
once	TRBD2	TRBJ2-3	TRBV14	TGTGCCAGCAGCCAAGCGCTAGCGGGTCGATGGGATACGCAGTATTTT	CASSQALAGRWDTQYF
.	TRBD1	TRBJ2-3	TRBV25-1	TGTGCCAGCAGTGCATTTCACGGACAGGGTCAAGATACGCAGTATTTT	CASSAFHGQGQDTQYF
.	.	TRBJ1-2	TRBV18	TGTGCCAGCTCACCACCGGAGGTAGGCTATGGCTACACCTTC	CASSPPEVGYGYTF
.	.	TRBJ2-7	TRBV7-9	TGTGCCAGCAGCCCCAGCTCCTACGAGCAGTACTTC	CASSPSSYEQYF
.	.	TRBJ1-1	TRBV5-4	TGTGCCAGCAGCTCCGGGGGTCGAGGTCATCCCGACCGGGGAGCTTTCTTT	CASSSGGRGHPDRGAFF
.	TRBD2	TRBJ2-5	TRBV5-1	TGCGCCAGCAGCTTGGCGCCAGGACTAGCGGGGATCGAGACCCAGTACTTC	CASSLAPGLAGIETQYF
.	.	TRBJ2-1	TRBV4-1	TGCGCCAGCAGCCCCCCTGGAGGGGTTAGCTACAATGAGCAGTTCTTC	CASSPPGGVSYNEQFF
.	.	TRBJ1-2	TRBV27	TGTGCCAGCAGTGGGGGGGCGAGGGGTAACTATGGCTACACCTTC	CASSGGARGNYGYTF
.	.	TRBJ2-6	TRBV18	TGTGCCAGCTCACCACCGCCCAGCTCTGGGGCCAACGTCCTGACTTTC	CASSPPPSSGANVLTF
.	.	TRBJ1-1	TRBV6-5	TGTGCCAGCAGTTACAGAACAACAGGGCTGAACACTGAAGCTTTCTTT	CASSYRTTGLNTEAFF
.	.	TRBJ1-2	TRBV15	TGTGCCACCAGCAGAGGGGGGCAGTCCAACTATGGCTACACCTTC	CATSRGGQSNYGYTF
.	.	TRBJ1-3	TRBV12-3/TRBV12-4	TGTGCCAGCCGCCGGGGGGACGGAAACACCATATATTTT	CASRRGDGNTIYF
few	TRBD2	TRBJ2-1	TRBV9	TGTGCCAGCAGCCCATTAGCGGGGGGGTGCAATGAGCAGTTCTTC	CASSPLAGGCNEQFF
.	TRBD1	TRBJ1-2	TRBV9	TGTGCCAGCAGCCCCTCGTCCCGGGGCGACAGGGGTATCTATGGCTACACCTTC	CASSPSSRGDRGIYGYTF
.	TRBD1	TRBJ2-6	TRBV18	TGTGCCAGCTCACCAGAGGCACAGGGGGCGCTTGGGGCCAACGTCCTGACTTTC	CASSPEAQGALGANVLTF
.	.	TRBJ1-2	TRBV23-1	TGCGCCAGCAGTGCAGGAGCGGGGTTGAATGGCTACACCTTC	CASSAGAGLNGYTF
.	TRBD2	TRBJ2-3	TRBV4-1	TGCGCCAGCAGCCGCCGACTAGCGGGGGGAAAGTCAGATACGCAGTATTTT	CASSRRLAGGKSDTQYF
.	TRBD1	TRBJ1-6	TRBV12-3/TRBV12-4	TGTGCCAGCAGTCCATACAGGGGTTCACCCCTCCACTTT	CASSPYRGSPLHF
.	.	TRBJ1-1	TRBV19	TGTGCCAGTAGTATCGGGGATAGAAACACTGAAGCTTTCTTT	CASSIGDRNTEAFF
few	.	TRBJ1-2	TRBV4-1	TGCGCCAGCAGCCTCAGGGTGGGCTATGGCTACACCTTC	CASSLRVGYGYTF
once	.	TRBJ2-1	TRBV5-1	TGCGCCAGCAGCTTCGGCCCGGACAGCAATGAGCAGTTCTTC	CASSFGPDSNEQFF
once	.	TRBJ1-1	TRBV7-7	TGTGCCAGCAGCTTTTCCCGAGACACTGAAGCTTTCTTT	CASSFSRDTEAFF
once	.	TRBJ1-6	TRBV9	TGTGCCAGCAGCGTAGGGTTTTACGACACTTCACCCCTCCACTTT	CASSVGFYDTSPLHF
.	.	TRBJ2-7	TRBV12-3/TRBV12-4	TGTGCCAGCAGTTTGAGAGGGTACGAGCAGTACTTC	CASSLRGYEQYF
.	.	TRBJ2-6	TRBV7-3	TGTGCCAGCAGCGGAATGGGTCTTTTCCGGGGCTCTGGGGCCAACGTCCTGACTTTC	CASSGMGLFRGSGANVLTF
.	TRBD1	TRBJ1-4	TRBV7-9	TGTGCCAGCAGCTCCGAGGGACAGCTTAATGAAAAACTGTTTTTT	CASSSEGQLNEKLFF
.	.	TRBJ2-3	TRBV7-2	TGTGCCAGCAGCTTAGAGACCCGGAGCGACTACTCAGATACGCAGTATTTT	CASSLETRSDYSDTQYF
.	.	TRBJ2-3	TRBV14	TGTGCCAGCAGCTCAAGGGGAATTGGCACAGATACGCAGTATTTT	CASSSRGIGTDTQYF